These 20 T cell receptor beta chains came from one sample sequenced in a study of blood T cell repertoires in COVID-19. Clones were read by immunoSEQ multiplex PCR, and TCRdb kept only the in-frame ones, dropping some. The top ten clones hold 3.4% of a sample with about 160,000 clones, over 70% of them seen once. The sequenced sample was PBMCs or T cells enriched from blood (not recorded which). The receptors come from a woman aged 55-69 years who had recovered from COVID-19.

The chain carries TRBV18 and TRBJ1-5; 11 bases are shared with TRBD1. Per the germline V gene, CDR1 is KGHSH and CDR2 is LQKENI. V gave up 3 bases and J gave up 7 bases; unmatched junction bases: 5. This CDR3 spans 15 amino acids. The CDR3 DNA reads TGTGCCAGCTCACCCGGGACAGGGGGGGGACAGCCCCAGCATTTT. Protein sequence: CASSPGTGGGQPQHF.

The chain uses TRBV3-1 (or the pseudogene TRBV3-2) and TRBJ2-7, with 10 bases lining up with TRBD2. The CDR3 is 15 amino acids. The germline V gene encodes CDR1 LGHDT and CDR2 YNNKEL (reference sequence). The J segment lost 7 bases and the V segment lost 4 bases, leaving 10 bases of the junction unmatched. Here the CDR3 DNA reads TGTGCCAGCAGCCCCAGAGCGGGGGGGTCAAGAGAGCAGTACTTC. Residues: CASSPRAGGSREQYF.

This chain uses TRBV7-9 with TRBJ1-1; D unclear. The V end was cut by 7 bases, the J end by 7 bases, with 16 bases between. This CDR3 is built from 13 residues. The V gene's germline CDR1 is SEHNR and CDR2 FQNEAQ (reference sequence). The CDR3 DNA sequence: TGTGCCAGCACCCCCTTCAGTTCGGGTGAAGCTTTCTTT. Its translation: CASTPFSSGEAFF. The full variable domain, completed using reference TRBV7-9 and TRBJ1-1, is DTGVSQNPRHKITKRGQNVTFRCDPISEHNRLYWYRQTLGQGPEFLTYFQNEAQLEKSRLLSDRFSAERPKGSFSTLEIQRTEQGDSAMYLCASTPFSSGEAFFGQGTRLTVV.

V usage is TRBV4-2 and J usage is TRBJ1-2, with 7 positions matching TRBD1. Losses at the gene ends were 1 base for V and 0 bases for J; bases not matched to a gene: 2. The CDR3 runs 15 residues. Germline V gives CDR1 LGHNA, CDR2 YNFKEQ. As DNA, the CDR3 is TGTGCCAGCAGCCAAGGGGGACAGACTAACTATGGCTACACCTTC. This encodes CASSQGGQTNYGYTF.

With regard to this clone: Other DNA sequences of this sample code for an identical CDR3. CDR3 loop: CASSFSVLNTEAFF. The CDR3 DNA follows: TGCGCCAGCAGCTTTTCGGTCCTAAACACTGAAGCTTTCTTT. This sequence joins TRBV5-1 and TRBJ1-1, with unresolved D. V lost 2 bases and J lost 2, with 10 bases in between. Looked up from germline, CDR1 is SGHRS and CDR2 is YFSETQ. This CDR3 region has 14 residues.

This chain joins TRBV27 and TRBJ2-1, with D possibly TRBD2 on 5 matching bases. V was pared by 7 bases and J by 2 bases, with 18 bases between. The CDR3 runs 16 residues. The V gene's germline CDR1 is MNHEY and CDR2 SMNVEV (reference sequence). This CDR3 reads CASIPFHPGAYNEQFF. The DNA for the CDR3 is TGTGCCAGCATCCCCTTCCACCCCGGGGCCTACAATGAGCAGTTCTTC.

This clone was seen more than once but under ten times. The chain carries TRBV6-5 and TRBJ1-2; TRBD1 might be the D (5 bases). This CDR3 spans 13 amino acids. CDR1 is MNHEY and CDR2 is SVGAGI in the germline V gene. Between the trimmed V and J ends, which lost 7 bases and 5 bases, there was a span of 14 bases. The CDR3 nucleotides are TGTGCCAGCACGAGCTGGGGGGATTATGGCTACACCTTC. It specifies CASTSWGDYGYTF.

The rearrangement links TRBV2 to TRBJ1-6, with 10 bases matching TRBD1. Germline V CDR1 and CDR2: SNHLY, FYNNEI. CDR3 length: 16 residues. Trimming took 1 base from V and 7 from J; bases not matched to a gene: 4. The CDR3 region has the DNA TGTGCCAGCAGTGAAGAGTCGGGACAGGGGAATTCACCCCTCCACTTT. This translates into CASSEESGQGNSPLHF.

The rearrangement joins TRBV10-2 to TRBJ1-2; D ambiguous. The CDR3 totals 15 residues. V was pared by 0 bases and J by 2 bases, with 10 bases between. Per the germline V gene, CDR1 is WSHSY and CDR2 is SAAADI. The CDR3 nucleotides read TGCGCCAGCAGTGAGTCGGCTGCCGGGAACTATGGCTACACCTTC. Protein sequence: CASSESAAGNYGYTF.

V gene TRBV19 combines with J gene TRBJ2-7; a possible D gene is TRBD2 (5 bases). Germline CDR1 reads LNHDA; CDR2 reads SQIVND (reference sequence). V gave up 9 bases and J gave up 0 bases, with 12 bases separating them. The CDR3 has 13 residues. The CDR3 nucleotides are TGTGCCAGCCGACCGGGATTCTCCTACGAGCAGTACTTC. It translates to CASRPGFSYEQYF. The variable domain in full, with the rest retrieved from reference TRBV19 and TRBJ2-7, is DGGITQSPKYLFRKEGQNVTLSCEQNLNHDAMYWYRQDPGQGLRLIYYSQIVNDFQKGDIAEGYSVSREKKESFPLTVTSAQKNPTAFYLCASRPGFSYEQYFGPGTRLTVT.

This clone appeared a few times. The rearrangement links TRBV19 to TRBJ2-1, with D maybe TRBD2 (6 bases). The CDR3 is made up of 14 amino acids. Per germline, CDR1 LNHDA and CDR2 SQIVND (reference sequence). With 6 bases removed from V and 0 bases from J, the gap between germline ends came to 9 bases. The CDR3 region is CASSGGYSYNEQFF. CDR3 in DNA: TGTGCCAGTAGCGGGGGTTACTCCTACAATGAGCAGTTCTTC.

The chain has TRBV19 and TRBJ1-1, with TRBD1 matching over 7 bases. Trimming at V came to 7 bases and at J to 4 bases, leaving 3 bases not matched to a gene. The CDR3 spans 12 residues. CDR1 and CDR2 (germline): LNHDA, SQIVND (reference sequence). CDR3 in DNA: TGTGCCAGTAACAGGGGTGGCACTGAAGCTTTCTTT. Encoded protein: CASNRGGTEAFF.

V is TRBV6-5 and J is TRBJ1-2, with no clear D. CDR3 length: 14 amino acids. Trimming stripped 4 bases from V and 4 bases from J, with 13 bases between. In germline, CDR1 is MNHEY, CDR2 SVGAGI. The CDR3 nucleotides are TGTGCCAGCAGTTGGAGCTCAACCATCTATGGCTACACCTTC. Translated, it gives CASSWSSTIYGYTF.

The V and J genes are TRBV3-1 (or the pseudogene TRBV3-2) and TRBJ2-1, with 7 nucleotides matching TRBD2. Per the germline V gene, CDR1 is LGHDT and CDR2 is YNNKEL (reference sequence). There are 15 residues in the CDR3. Trimming took 3 bases from V and 2 from J; bases not matched to a gene: 4. Written as DNA, the CDR3 is TGTGCCAGCAGCCACATAACTAGCGCCTACAATGAGCAGTTCTTC. The encoded protein is CASSHITSAYNEQFF.

The rearrangement links TRBV24-1 to TRBJ2-2, with 7 positions matching TRBD1. Germline CDR1 and CDR2: KGHDR and SFDVKD. J was trimmed by 7 bases and V by 3 bases; bases with no gene match: 4. The CDR3 is made up of 14 amino acids. This CDR3 reads CATSDTDRVGELFF. The CDR3 DNA reads TGTGCCACCAGTGATACCGACAGGGTCGGGGAGCTGTTTTTT.

The chain uses TRBV3-1 (or the pseudogene TRBV3-2) and TRBJ2-5; 7 nucleotides line up with TRBD2. V gave up 4 bases and J gave up 4 bases; unmatched junction bases: 6. This CDR3 is built from 14 residues. Germline CDR1 and CDR2: LGHDT and YNNKEL (reference sequence). The CDR3 here is CASSPLGGSETQYF. CDR3 bases: TGTGCCAGCAGCCCGTTGGGGGGGTCAGAGACCCAGTACTTC.

This chain uses TRBV11-3 with TRBJ2-3; 7 bases agree with TRBD2. The germline V gene has CDR1 SGHNT and CDR2 YENEEA. CDR3 length: 14 residues. V lost 3 bases and J lost 2; bases outside the gene matches: 2. CDR3 loop: CASSLGGTTDTQYF. Here the CDR3 DNA reads TGTGCCAGCAGCTTGGGAGGGACCACAGATACGCAGTATTTT.

V is TRBV5-4 and J is TRBJ1-1; no definite D call. Trimming stripped 4 bases from V and 3 bases from J, with 16 bases between. The CDR3 runs 15 residues. Germline lookup yields CDR1 SGHNT and CDR2 YYREEE (reference sequence). In DNA, the CDR3 is TGTGCCAGCAGCCCCGGAGGACGGGAGCACACTGAAGCTTTCTTT. Protein: CASSPGGREHTEAFF.

V usage is TRBV14 and J usage is TRBJ2-2; 8 nucleotides align to TRBD2. CDR3 size: 17 residues. After removal of 2 bases from V and 1 base from J, the junction contained 6 bases not matched to a gene. Germline V gene lookup returns CDR1 SGHDN and CDR2 FVKESK. CDR3 region: CASSQPPGGGNTGELFF. For the CDR3, the DNA is TGTGCCAGCAGCCAACCCCCCGGGGGGGGGAACACCGGGGAGCTGTTTTTT.

This chain joins TRBV6-5 and TRBJ1-2; 8 nucleotides align to TRBD1. Germline lookup yields CDR1 MNHEY and CDR2 SVGAGI. With V trimmed by 5 bases and J by 2 bases, 4 bases remained unmatched. The CDR3 is made up of 14 amino acids. Here the CDR3 DNA reads TGTGCCAGCAGTACAGGGGGATGGAACTATGGCTACACCTTC. The encoded protein is CASSTGGWNYGYTF.